This T cell receptor beta chain was sequenced for a study of T cells in Graves' hyperthyroidism and ophthalmopathy. Of note for this clonotype: Antigen: not known.

The CDR3 regions of TCR beta were amplified from RNA transcripts. With the HTBI primer set, the TCR CDR3 went through a first round of RT-PCR. TCRdb re-analysed the multiplex PCR reads in MiXCR, keeping a single row per CDR3 protein. This sample has hundreds of thousands of distinct CDR3 sequences, with roughly 17% found just once. Overall study results and limits: Researchers report that a 13 V-J model separated ophthalmopathy from stable hyperthyroidism. Ophthalmopathy was predicted by the model a median of roughly 6.6 months ahead of onset.

CDR3 length: 14 residues. The germline CDR1 and CDR2 sequences are SNHLY and FYNNEI. The V end was cut by 1 base, the J end by 2 bases, with 8 bases between. The chain combines TRBV2 with TRBJ2-5; D gene unclear. This clonotype originated in a woman aged 18-29 years with Graves' hyperthyroidism. Input material: blood. CDR3 bases: TGTGCCAGCAGTGAAGTGGCGCGACAAGAGACCCAGTACTTC. As protein: CASSEVARQETQYF.